The 27 T cell receptor beta chains reported below all come from one sample, sequenced in a study of T cells in Graves' hyperthyroidism and ophthalmopathy. TCR beta CDR3 regions were amplified from RNA. HTBI primers drove first-round RT-PCR of the TCR CDR3. TCRdb analysed the multiplex PCR reads with MiXCR anew, one entry per CDR3 protein. This repertoire shows 600,000 to 700,000 distinct CDR3 sequences, approximately 42% found once; its top ten account for under 8%. The sequencing input was peripheral blood or thyroid tissue (not recorded which). The receptors come from an adult man with Graves' disease, either hyperthyroidism or ophthalmopathy (not recorded which).

This clonotype came up a few times. The V call is TRBV20-1, the J call TRBJ1-5; 10 bases agree with TRBD1. The CDR3 sequence is 15 residues long. Germline CDR1 and CDR2: DFQATT and SNEGSKA (reference sequence). Trimming took 6 bases from V and 3 from J; bases not matched to a gene: 8. The CDR3 bases are TGCAGTGCGAGTCCCGGGACAGGGGTCAATCAGCCCCAGCATTTT. Translation gives CSASPGTGVNQPQHF.

The rearrangement links TRBV15 to TRBJ1-6; 8 bases line up with TRBD1. Germline V gene data show CDR1 as LNHNV and CDR2 as YYDKDF (reference sequence). J gave up 8 bases and V 0 bases, and 0 bases lay outside the gene matches. The CDR3 totals 14 residues. The CDR3 is CATSRDRGHSPLHF. The CDR3 DNA reads as TGTGCCACCAGCAGAGACAGGGGGCATTCACCCCTCCACTTT.

The chain employs TRBV7-2 and TRBJ2-3, with TRBD2 matching over 11 bases. The germline gives CDR1 SGHTA, CDR2 FQGNSA. The CDR3 is 15 amino acids. J was trimmed by 6 bases and V by 6 bases; bases with no gene match: 8. The CDR3 DNA reads TGTGCCAGCAGGGTCACTAGCGGGAGTGTCGATACGCAGTATTTT. Amino acid sequence: CASRVTSGSVDTQYF.

The chain has TRBV2 and TRBJ1-4, with 8 positions matching TRBD1. The CDR3 contains 13 residues. V lost 8 bases, J lost 8 bases, and 7 bases stayed unmatched. Germline V lookup: CDR1 SNHLY, CDR2 FYNNEI. DNA of the CDR3: TGTGCCAGCTCACCTGGGACAGGAGAAAAACTGTTTTTT. The encoded protein is CASSPGTGEKLFF.

This clonotype was seen ten or more times. The chain joins TRBV9 to TRBJ1-3; D is perhaps TRBD1 (5 bases). This CDR3 is built from 15 residues. Germline values: CDR1 SGDLS, CDR2 YYNGEE. Trimming removed 0 bases at V and 1 base at J, with 8 bases between. CDR3 DNA: TGTGCCAGCAGCGTAGACAGGCAGTCTGGAAACACCATATATTTT. Its translation: CASSVDRQSGNTIYF.

In this sample, this clonotype turned up many times. V and J are TRBV7-2 and TRBJ2-2; 7 positions match TRBD2. V lost 5 bases and J lost 5; bases outside the gene matches: 8. The CDR3 covers 15 residues. Per the germline V gene, CDR1 is SGHTA and CDR2 is FQGNSA. The CDR3 nucleotides read TGTGCCAGCAGCCCCAGACTAGCTCAGACCGGGGAGCTGTTTTTT. This codes for CASSPRLAQTGELFF.

As for this clonotype: A read error is possible here, since a much larger clone lies one base away. The gene calls are TRBV6-6 and TRBJ1-5; D gene ambiguous. The V end was cut by 6 bases, the J end by 9 bases, with 9 bases between. This CDR3 region has 11 residues. CDR1 and CDR2 (germline): MNHNY, SVGAGI (reference sequence). The CDR3: CASRNYGPQHF. For the CDR3, the DNA is TGTGCCAGCAGGAACTACGGGCCCCAGCATTTT.

The chain has TRBV7-2 and TRBJ2-7; D may be TRBD2 (5 bases). V was clipped by 7 bases and J by 5 bases, with 15 bases between them. CDR1 is SGHTA, CDR2 FQGNSA, per germline. The length of the CDR3 is 13 residues. CDR3 amino acids: CASTSPMEDEQYF. CDR3 in DNA: TGTGCCAGCACCTCTCCAATGGAGGACGAGCAGTACTTC.

Ten or more counts support this clonotype. This chain connects TRBV5-1 to TRBJ1-2; D is unresolved. The germline V gene encodes CDR1 SGHRS and CDR2 YFSETQ. V lost 0 bases and J lost 4, with 7 bases in between. The CDR3 runs to 13 residues. CDR3: CASSLGEGYGYTF. The CDR3 nucleotides read TGCGCCAGCAGCTTGGGTGAAGGCTATGGCTACACCTTC. Filled out from reference TRBV5-1 and TRBJ1-2, the complete variable domain reads KAGVTQTPRYLIKTRGQQVTLSCSPISGHRSVSWYQQTPGQGLQFLFEYFSETQRNKGNFPGRFSGRQFSNSRSEMNVSTLELGDSALYLCASSLGEGYGYTFGSGTRLTVV.

V is TRBV20-1 and J is TRBJ1-2; weak D call: TRBD1 (6 bases). The V gene's germline CDR1 is DFQATT and CDR2 SNEGSKA (reference sequence). The CDR3 sequence is 11 residues long. V was clipped by 7 bases and J by 5 bases, with 11 bases between them. The CDR3 coding sequence is TGCAGTGAAAGAACAGGGTATGGCTACACCTTC. Translating gives CSERTGYGYTF.

This clonotype turned up a few times. This chain links TRBV7-9 with TRBJ2-7; 10 bases match TRBD1. The V segment lost 5 bases and the J segment 0 bases; nucleotides outside the gene matches: 4. Germline V gene data show CDR1 as SEHNR and CDR2 as FQNEAQ (reference sequence). The CDR3 covers 15 residues. CDR3 region: CASSTGQGDSYEQYF. The DNA for the CDR3 is TGTGCCAGCAGCACCGGACAGGGGGACTCCTACGAGCAGTACTTC.

The chain uses TRBV5-1 and TRBJ2-5; TRBD2 agrees at 16 bases. The CDR3 runs 18 residues. CDR1 and CDR2 (germline): SGHRS, YFSETQ. V gave up 1 base and J gave up 1 base; unmatched junction bases: 4. Written as DNA, the CDR3 is TGCGCCAGCAGCTTGTTGGGACTAGCGGGAGGGCTCCAAGAGACCCAGTACTTC. Amino acids: CASSLLGLAGGLQETQYF.

This clonotype was seen at least ten times. This chain links TRBV9 with TRBJ1-2; weak D call: TRBD1 (5 bases). Deletions cut 0 bases from V and 8 bases from J, with 17 bases between. CDR1 and CDR2 from the germline V gene are SGDLS and YYNGEE. This CDR3 has 15 amino acids. The CDR3 here is CASSVGGELRRGYTF. The CDR3 coding sequence is TGTGCCAGCAGCGTAGGGGGGGAGTTGCGGAGGGGCTACACCTTC.

This clonotype appeared once. This chain joins TRBV29-1 and TRBJ1-4; 8 bases are a match to TRBD1. The CDR3 runs to 17 residues. V lost 4 bases, J lost 2 bases, and 12 bases stayed unmatched. Germline V gene lookup returns CDR1 SQVTM and CDR2 ANQGSEA. CDR3 DNA sequence: TGCAGCGTTGTTGGGGGGCAGGGGGCAGGGACTAATGAAAAACTGTTTTTT. Translated: CSVVGGQGAGTNEKLFF.

This clonotype was recorded at least ten times. The chain links TRBV7-2 to TRBJ2-5; 8 nucleotides match TRBD1. This CDR3 comprises 15 residues. The junction had 9 bases not matched to a gene; V was cut back by 5 bases and J by 4 bases. Germline CDR1 is SGHTA and CDR2 is FQGNSA. The CDR3 here is CASSEPTGGVETQYF. The CDR3 coding sequence is TGTGCCAGCAGCGAGCCAACAGGGGGAGTAGAGACCCAGTACTTC. Full variable domain (remainder filled in from reference TRBV7-2 and TRBJ2-5): GAGVSQSPSNKVTEKGKDVELRCDPISGHTALYWYRQSLGQGLEFLIYFQGNSAPDKSGLPSDRFSAERTGGSVSTLTIQRTQQEDSAVYLCASSEPTGGVETQYFGPGTRLLVL.

Only one count was recorded for this clonotype. One junction end disagrees with the germline gene, perhaps due to a read error. The V gene is TRBV7-3, the J gene TRBJ2-2, with 9 bases lining up with TRBD1. There are 17 residues in the CDR3. Germline CDR1 and CDR2: SGHTA and FQGTGA. CDR3 in amino acids: CASSQGWTGDFGGELFF. The CDR3 DNA follows: TGCGCCAGCAGCCAAGGCTGGACAGGGGATTTTGGCGGGGAGCTGTTTTTT.

Many counts were recorded for this clonotype. The rearrangement links TRBV2 to TRBJ1-4; D ambiguous. The CDR3 has 13 amino acids. CDR1 and CDR2 from the germline V gene are SNHLY and FYNNEI. Trimming took 4 bases from V and 7 from J, leaving 10 bases between them. CDR3 protein: CASSVRSGEKLFF. The DNA for the CDR3 is TGTGCCAGCAGTGTGAGAAGCGGTGAAAAACTGTTTTTT.

The sample holds a few counts of this clonotype. This chain joins TRBV7-9 and TRBJ2-6; D gene uncertain. Looked up from germline, CDR1 is SEHNR and CDR2 is FQNEAQ (reference sequence). V dropped 5 bases and J dropped 0 bases, with 17 bases sitting between them. The CDR3 loop spans 18 amino acids. CDR3 coding DNA: TGTGCCAGCAGCCCCACCTACAGACGGTTCTCTGGGGCCAACGTCCTGACTTTC. Translation: CASSPTYRRFSGANVLTF.

This clonotype has only a few counts. One junction end does not reproduce the germline sequence, and a read error may be involved. This chain joins TRBV7-6 and TRBJ2-2; D may correspond to TRBD1 or TRBD2 (5 bases each). Germline CDR1 SGHVS, CDR2 FNYEAQ. The CDR3 covers 15 residues. The CDR3 DNA sequence: TGTGCTAGCAGCTTAGATCCTGGGGGCACCGGGGAGCTGTTTTTT. It specifies CASSLDPGGTGELFF.

Ten or more counts support this clonotype. V is TRBV2 and J is TRBJ1-1; D is ambiguous. Between the trimmed V and J ends, which lost 7 bases and 2 bases, there was a span of 11 bases. Looked up from germline, CDR1 is SNHLY and CDR2 is FYNNEI. The CDR3 is made up of 13 amino acids. The CDR3 DNA sequence: TGTGCCAGCACGGGCTTAGGAAACACTGAAGCTTTCTTT. This translates into CASTGLGNTEAFF.

The chain links TRBV24-1 to TRBJ2-5; 10 bases map to TRBD2. Per the germline V gene, CDR1 is KGHDR and CDR2 is SFDVKD. There are 16 residues in the CDR3. V lost 5 bases, J lost 4 bases, and 9 bases stayed unmatched. The DNA of the CDR3 is TGTGCCACCAGTGCTACGAGCGGGAGGGGGGGAGAGACCCAGTACTTC. As protein: CATSATSGRGGETQYF.

The chain uses TRBV2 and TRBJ2-7, with 8 bases that match TRBD1. Germline CDR1 is SNHLY and CDR2 is FYNNEI. Trimming removed 5 bases from V and 2 bases from J; junction bases left unmatched: 5. The CDR3 consists of 14 residues. The CDR3 protein is CASSRDRRTYEQYF. CDR3 sequence (DNA): TGTGCCAGCAGTCGGGACAGGAGAACCTACGAGCAGTACTTC. Full variable domain (remainder filled in from reference TRBV2 and TRBJ2-7): EPEVTQTPSHQVTQMGQEVILRCVPISNHLYFYWYRQILGQKVEFLVSFYNNEISEKSEIFDDQFSVERPDGSNFTLKIRSTKLEDSAMYFCASSRDRRTYEQYFGPGTRLTVT.

This clonotype was seen ten or more times. The V and J genes are TRBV9 and TRBJ1-5; no firm D call. This CDR3 contains 13 residues. Deletions cut 0 bases from V and 5 bases from J, with 6 bases between. The germline V gene encodes CDR1 SGDLS and CDR2 YYNGEE. The CDR3 sequence is CASSVAGDQPQHF. The CDR3, as DNA: TGTGCCAGCAGCGTAGCCGGTGATCAGCCCCAGCATTTT.

This chain connects TRBV10-3 to TRBJ2-7; TRBD1 agrees at 9 bases. Germline V gene sequence: CDR1 ENHRY, CDR2 SYGVKD. With V trimmed by 6 bases and J by 4 bases, 7 bases remained unmatched. This CDR3 comprises 14 residues. The CDR3 DNA reads as TGTGCCATCAGCTCCGGGACAGGGTCGTACGAGCAGTACTTC. This sequence encodes CAISSGTGSYEQYF.

The chain employs TRBV29-1 and TRBJ2-7; D is uncertain. The CDR3 extends over 14 amino acids. The germline gives CDR1 SQVTM, CDR2 ANQGSEA. V was pared by 0 bases and J by 0 bases, with 9 bases between. The CDR3 coding sequence is TGCAGCGTTGAAGATCGCCAGGCCTCCTACGAGCAGTACTTC. It encodes CSVEDRQASYEQYF.

This clonotype came up once. This sequence joins TRBV9 and TRBJ2-7; 8 positions match TRBD2. The CDR3 is 15 residues long. The V and J ends lost 4 bases and 2 bases, in that order; junction bases with no gene match: 8. Germline V gene sequence: CDR1 SGDLS, CDR2 YYNGEE. This CDR3 reads CASSQGGGRPYEQYF. CDR3 bases: TGTGCCAGCAGCCAAGGCGGGGGGCGGCCCTACGAGCAGTACTTC.

A word on this clonotype: A much larger clone differs by one base, so this may be a read error. The V and J genes are TRBV12-3 or TRBV12-4 and TRBJ1-6, with TRBD1 matching over 7 bases. Unmatched junction bases numbered 5, after V lost 5 bases and J lost 10 bases. This CDR3 region has 13 residues. CDR3 bases: TGTGCCAGCAGTAGACAGGGCATCTCACCCCTCCACTTT. It specifies CASSRQGISPLHF.